This T cell receptor beta chain originates from a study of T cell repertoires in cytomegalovirus infection. Study findings and constraints: What dominated the ex vivo response were HLA-C-restricted CMV-specific TCR beta clonotypes.

The germline CDR1 and CDR2 sequences are MGHRA and YSYEKL. There are 16 residues in the CDR3. A single record per CDR3 protein comes from TCRdb applying MiXCR to the reads. The sample yields roughly 100,000 distinct CDR3 sequences, more than 15% seen once. Notes on this clonotype: Its antigen remains unidentified. This clone may be a read error of a much larger clone one base away.

The chain is built from TRBV4-1 and TRBJ1-2; 7 bases are shared with TRBD1. This sequence was found in a human donor in good health (CMV status not recorded). Some clones in this sample may be carry-over from other donors' samples. Sequenced: PBMCs. The DNA of the CDR3 is TGCGCCAGCAGCCACGATCTTGACAGGGCCAACTATAGCTACACCTTC. It yields the protein CASSHDLDRANYSYTF.